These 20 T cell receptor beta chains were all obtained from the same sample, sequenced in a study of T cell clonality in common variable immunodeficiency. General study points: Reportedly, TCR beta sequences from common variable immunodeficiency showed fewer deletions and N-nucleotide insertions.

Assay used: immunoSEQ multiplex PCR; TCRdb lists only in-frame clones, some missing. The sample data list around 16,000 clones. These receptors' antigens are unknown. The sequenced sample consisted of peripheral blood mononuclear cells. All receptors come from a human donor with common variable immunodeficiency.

Partial CDR3 DNA: TGTGCCAGCAGCTTAAATGGCGGGAGCGCAGATACG. Translating it yields CASSLNGGSADT. The CDR3, in full, reads CASSLNGGSADTQYF. This sequence joins TRBV7-3 and TRBJ2-3; TRBD2 aligns across 7 bases. From the germline J gene comes the end of the CDR3, since the read stops 3 residues before it. The germline gives CDR1 SGHTA, CDR2 FQGTGA. Trimming cost V 1 base and J 4 bases; bases outside gene matches: 5. This CDR3 spans 15 amino acids.

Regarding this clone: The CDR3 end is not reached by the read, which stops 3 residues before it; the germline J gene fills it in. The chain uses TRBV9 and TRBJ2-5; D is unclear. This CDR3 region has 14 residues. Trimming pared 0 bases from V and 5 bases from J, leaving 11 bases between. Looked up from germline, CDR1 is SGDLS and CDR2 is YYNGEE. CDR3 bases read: TGTGCCAGCAGCGTAGAACCAGCGTGGGAGACC. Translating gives CASSVEPAWET. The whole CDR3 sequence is CASSVEPAWETQYF.

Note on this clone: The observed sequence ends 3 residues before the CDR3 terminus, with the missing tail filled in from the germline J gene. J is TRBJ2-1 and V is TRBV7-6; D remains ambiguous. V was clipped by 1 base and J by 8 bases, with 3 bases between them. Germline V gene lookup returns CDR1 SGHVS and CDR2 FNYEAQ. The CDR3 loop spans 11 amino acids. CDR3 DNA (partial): TGTGCCAGCAGCTTAGACTATGAG. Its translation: CASSLDYE. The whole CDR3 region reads CASSLDYEQFF.

CDR3 amino acids: CASSGWSSGRTDTQYF. The CDR3 bases that were read are TGTGCCAGCAGTGGATGGTCTAGCGGACGCACAGATACG. This sequence joins TRBV2 and TRBJ2-3, with TRBD2 matching 7 bases. Coverage ceases 3 residues before the CDR3 finishes, and the germline J gene fills in the end. CDR3 length: 16 residues. Germline loops: CDR1 SNHLY, CDR2 FYNNEI. J was trimmed by 1 base and V by 4 bases; bases with no gene match: 8.

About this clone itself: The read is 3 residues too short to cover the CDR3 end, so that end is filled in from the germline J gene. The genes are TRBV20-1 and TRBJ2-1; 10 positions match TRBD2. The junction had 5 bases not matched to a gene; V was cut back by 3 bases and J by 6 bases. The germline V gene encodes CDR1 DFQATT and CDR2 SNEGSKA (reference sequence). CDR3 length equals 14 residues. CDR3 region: CSARKREGFNEQFF. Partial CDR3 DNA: TGCAGTGCTAGGAAGCGGGAGGGGTTCAATGAG.

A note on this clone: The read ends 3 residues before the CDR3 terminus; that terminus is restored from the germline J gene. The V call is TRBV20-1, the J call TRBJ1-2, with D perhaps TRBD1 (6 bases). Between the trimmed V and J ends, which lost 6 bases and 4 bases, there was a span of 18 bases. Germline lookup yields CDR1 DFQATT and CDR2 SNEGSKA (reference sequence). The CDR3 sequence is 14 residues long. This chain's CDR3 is CSAAGGARGYGYTF. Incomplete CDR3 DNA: TGCAGTGCCGCGGGGGGGGCGCGTGGCTATGGC.

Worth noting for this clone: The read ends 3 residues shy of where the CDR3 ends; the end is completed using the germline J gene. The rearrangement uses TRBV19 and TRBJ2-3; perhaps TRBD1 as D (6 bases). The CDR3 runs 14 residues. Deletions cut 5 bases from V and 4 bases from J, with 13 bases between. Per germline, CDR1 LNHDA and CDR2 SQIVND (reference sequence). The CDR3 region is CASSPRTASDTQYF. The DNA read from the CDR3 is TGTGCCAGTAGTCCGCGGACAGCGTCAGATACG.

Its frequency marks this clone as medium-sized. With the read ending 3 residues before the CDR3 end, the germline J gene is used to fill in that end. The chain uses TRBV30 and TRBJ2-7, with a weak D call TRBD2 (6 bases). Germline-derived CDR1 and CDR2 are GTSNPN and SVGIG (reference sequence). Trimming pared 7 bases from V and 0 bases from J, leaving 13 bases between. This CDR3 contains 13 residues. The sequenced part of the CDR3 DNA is TGTGCCTTTGGGGACTTCAACTCCTACGAG. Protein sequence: CAFGDFNSYE. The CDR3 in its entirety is CAFGDFNSYEQYF.

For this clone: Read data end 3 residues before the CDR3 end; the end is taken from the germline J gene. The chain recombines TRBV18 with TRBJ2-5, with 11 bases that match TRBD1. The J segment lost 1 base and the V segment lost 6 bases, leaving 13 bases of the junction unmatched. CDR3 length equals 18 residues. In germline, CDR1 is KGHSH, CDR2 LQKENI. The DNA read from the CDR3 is TGTGCCAGCTCGGGACAGGGGGTTGGACCCGCCGTCCAAGAGACC. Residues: CASSGQGVGPAVQET. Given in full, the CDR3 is CASSGQGVGPAVQETQYF.

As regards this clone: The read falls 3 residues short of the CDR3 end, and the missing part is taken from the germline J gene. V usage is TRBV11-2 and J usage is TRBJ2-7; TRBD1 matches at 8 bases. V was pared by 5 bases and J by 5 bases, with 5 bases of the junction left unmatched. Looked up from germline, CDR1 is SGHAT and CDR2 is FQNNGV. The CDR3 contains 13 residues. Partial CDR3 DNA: TGTGCCAGCAGCCTGGACAGGGTCCACGAG. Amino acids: CASSLDRVHE. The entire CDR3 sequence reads CASSLDRVHEQYF.

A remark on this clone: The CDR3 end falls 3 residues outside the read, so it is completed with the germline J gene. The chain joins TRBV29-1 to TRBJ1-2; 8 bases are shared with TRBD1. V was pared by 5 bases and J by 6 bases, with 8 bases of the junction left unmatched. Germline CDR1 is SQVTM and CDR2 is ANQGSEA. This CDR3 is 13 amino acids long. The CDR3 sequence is CSVLTGTGHGYTF. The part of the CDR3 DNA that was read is TGCAGCGTTTTGACCGGGACAGGCCATGGC.

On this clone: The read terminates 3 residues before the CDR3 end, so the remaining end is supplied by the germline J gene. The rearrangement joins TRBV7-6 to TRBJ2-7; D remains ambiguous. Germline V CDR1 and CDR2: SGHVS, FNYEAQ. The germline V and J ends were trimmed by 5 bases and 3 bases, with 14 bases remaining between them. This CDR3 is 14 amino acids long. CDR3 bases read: TGTGCCAGCAGCCCCCAGGAAAGAGGCTACGAG. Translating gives CASSPQERGYE. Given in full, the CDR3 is CASSPQERGYEQYF. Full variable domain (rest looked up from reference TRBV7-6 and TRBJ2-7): GAGVSQSPRYKVTKRGQDVALRCDPISGHVSLYWYRQALGQGPEFLTYFNYEAQQDKSGLPNDRFSAERPEGSISTLTIQRTEQRDSAMYRCASSPQERGYEQYFGPGTRLTVT.

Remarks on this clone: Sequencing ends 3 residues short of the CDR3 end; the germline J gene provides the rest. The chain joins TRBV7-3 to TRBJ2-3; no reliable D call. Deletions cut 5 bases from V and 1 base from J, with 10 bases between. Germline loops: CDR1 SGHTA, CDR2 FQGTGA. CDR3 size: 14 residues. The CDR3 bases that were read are TGTGCCAGCAGCCCAACCGGTGGCACAGATACG. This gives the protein CASSPTGGTDT. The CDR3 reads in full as CASSPTGGTDTQYF.

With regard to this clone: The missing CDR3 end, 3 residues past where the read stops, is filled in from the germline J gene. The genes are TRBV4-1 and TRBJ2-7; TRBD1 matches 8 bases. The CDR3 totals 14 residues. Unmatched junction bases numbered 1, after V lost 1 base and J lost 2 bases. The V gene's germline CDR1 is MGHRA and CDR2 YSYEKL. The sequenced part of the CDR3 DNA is TGCGCCAGCAGCCAAGCGGACAGGGCCTACGAG. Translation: CASSQADRAYE. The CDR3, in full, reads CASSQADRAYEQYF.

The chain's CDR3 is CASSIPGMEAFF. The sequenced CDR3 bases are TGTGCCAGTAGTATCCCAGGGATGGAA. J is TRBJ1-1 and V is TRBV19, with D maybe TRBD1 (5 bases). The read ends 3 residues early relative to the CDR3; the germline J gene fills the gap. This CDR3 has 12 amino acids. Per the germline V gene, CDR1 is LNHDA and CDR2 is SQIVND (reference sequence).

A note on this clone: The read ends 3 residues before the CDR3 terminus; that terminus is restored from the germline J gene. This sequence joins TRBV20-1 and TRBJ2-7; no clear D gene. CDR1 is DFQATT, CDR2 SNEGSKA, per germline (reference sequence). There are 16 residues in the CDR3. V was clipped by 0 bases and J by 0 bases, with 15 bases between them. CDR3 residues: CSARDEPAVSSYEQYF. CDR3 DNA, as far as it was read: TGCAGTGCTAGAGATGAGCCCGCGGTCAGCTCCTACGAG.

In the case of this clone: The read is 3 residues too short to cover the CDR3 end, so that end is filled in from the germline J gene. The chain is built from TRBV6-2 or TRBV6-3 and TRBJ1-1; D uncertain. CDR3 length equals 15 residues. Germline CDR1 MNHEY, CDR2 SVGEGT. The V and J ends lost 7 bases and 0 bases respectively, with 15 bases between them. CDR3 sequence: CASILGPFMNTEAFF. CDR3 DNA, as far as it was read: TGTGCCAGCATTCTTGGCCCCTTTATGAACACTGAA.

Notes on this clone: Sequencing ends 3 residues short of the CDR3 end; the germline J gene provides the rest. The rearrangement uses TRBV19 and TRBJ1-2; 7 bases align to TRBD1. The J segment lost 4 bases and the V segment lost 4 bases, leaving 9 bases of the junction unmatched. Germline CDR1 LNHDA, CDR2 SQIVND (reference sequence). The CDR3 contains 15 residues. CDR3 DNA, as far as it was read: TGTGCCAGTAGTACAAAGACAGGGTTTAGCTATGGC. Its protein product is CASSTKTGFSYG. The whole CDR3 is CASSTKTGFSYGYTF.

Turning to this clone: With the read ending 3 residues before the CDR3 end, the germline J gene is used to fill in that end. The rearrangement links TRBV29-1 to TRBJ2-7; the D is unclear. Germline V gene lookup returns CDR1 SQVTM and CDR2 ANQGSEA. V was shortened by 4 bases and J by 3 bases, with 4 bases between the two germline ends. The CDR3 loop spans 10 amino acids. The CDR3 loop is CSVANYEQYF. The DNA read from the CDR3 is TGCAGCGTTGCCAACTACGAG.

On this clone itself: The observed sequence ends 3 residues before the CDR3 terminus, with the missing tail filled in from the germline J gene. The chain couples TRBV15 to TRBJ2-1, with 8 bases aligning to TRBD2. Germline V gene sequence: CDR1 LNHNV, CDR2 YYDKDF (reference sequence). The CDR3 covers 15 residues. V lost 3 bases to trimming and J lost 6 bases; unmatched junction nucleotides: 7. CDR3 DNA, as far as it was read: TGTGCCACCAGCAGGGAACTCGGGGGGGCCAATGAG. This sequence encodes CATSRELGGANE. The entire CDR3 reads CATSRELGGANEQFF.